This entry is about one T cell receptor beta chain. Its cognate antigen is unknown. Germline CDR1 reads LGHNA; CDR2 reads YSLEER. Deletions cut 4 bases from V and 8 bases from J, with 17 bases between. The CDR3 contains 15 residues. Generated by immunoSEQ multiplex PCR, the TCRdb table keeps only in-frame clones and is missing some. The sample has 77,000 or so clones; just under 95% are singletons. The record originates from a study of OX40 agonist ivuxolimab in advanced cancers. Whole-study context: Dose-escalation patients suffered from hepatocellular carcinoma, melanoma, renal cell or head and neck cancer. Of mixed ages from about 23 to 85 and averaging about 65 years, the group was approximately 84% male. Study outcomes and limitations: Also present in some nonresponders was a low level of normalized T-cell clonal expansion.

V usage is TRBV4-3 and J usage is TRBJ1-4; D gene unclear. The sample was CD4+ or CD8+ T cells sorted from blood, taken in a trial of the OX40 agonist ivuxolimab. The receptor comes from an adult with an advanced solid tumor such as melanoma, head and neck, liver or kidney cancer. Here the CDR3 DNA reads TGCGCCAGCAGCCCAGGACTCATTGGACGCGAAAAACTGTTTTTT. As protein: CASSPGLIGREKLFF.